This T cell receptor (beta chain) was retrieved from a study of radiation and T cells in renal cell carcinoma. Whole-study results and caveats: From baseline, blood top tumor clonotypes peaked at 2 weeks post-radiation.

V was clipped by 4 bases and J by 3 bases, with 16 bases between them. The CDR3 spans 15 residues. In germline, CDR1 is SGDLS, CDR2 YYNGEE. Time point meaning: blood 4 weeks post-SBRT, at nephrectomy. Treatment reported: 15 Gy SBRT to primary tumor, nephrectomy 4 weeks later. Clear cell pathology was present in this patient's renal cell carcinoma. Libraries were prepared by immunoSEQ multiplex PCR; TCRdb keeps only in-frame clonotypes and omits some of them. The sample shows about 77,000 clones, over 65% of them seen only once. In regard to this clone: What it recognizes is unknown.

This sequence was found in an older woman with renal cell carcinoma. Material: blood, obtained from a patient whose treatment included radiotherapy and nephrectomy. This sequence joins TRBV9 and TRBJ1-1; maybe TRBD1 (5 bases). The CDR3 protein is CASSPTPRGDTEAFF. The CDR3 DNA reads as TGTGCCAGCAGCCCCACCCCCCGGGGGGACACTGAAGCTTTCTTT.